These 5 T cell receptor beta chains share one sample of origin, sequenced in a study of response to subunit inactivated influenza vaccine. TCRdb analysed the RT-PCR reads with MiXCR anew, one entry per CDR3 protein. The table lists about 700,000 distinct CDR3 sequences, approximately 15% of them singletons. The sample was PBMCs from blood, taken roughly 2 weeks before vaccination. These receptors were obtained from a man aged 45 to 65 who received an inactivated influenza vaccine.

This clonotype was seen more than once but under ten times. V is TRBV6-2 or TRBV6-3 and J is TRBJ2-5; TRBD1 aligns across 8 bases. Germline trimming cut 5 bases from V and 1 base from J; bases unmatched to any gene: 3. CDR1 is MNHEY and CDR2 is SVGEGT in the germline V gene. The CDR3 is 14 residues long. CDR3 loop: CASSHDRGQETQYF. In nucleotides, the CDR3 is TGTGCCAGCAGTCACGACAGGGGCCAAGAGACCCAGTACTTC.

The chain combines TRBV7-9 with TRBJ1-5; 9 positions agree with TRBD1. The J segment lost 5 bases and the V segment lost 5 bases, leaving 4 bases of the junction unmatched. Germline CDR1 reads SEHNR; CDR2 reads FQNEAQ (reference sequence). This CDR3 is built from 14 residues. The CDR3 loop reads CASSAGTGYQPQHF. The CDR3 coding sequence is TGTGCCAGCAGCGCCGGGACAGGGTATCAGCCCCAGCATTTT.

Here the CDR3 DNA reads TGTGCCAGCAGTTACTCGGGCGTGCGGGGCGCCTACGAGCAGTACTTC. Translated: CASSYSGVRGAYEQYF. The V gene is TRBV6-5, the J gene TRBJ2-7; weak D call: TRBD2 (6 bases). The CDR3 loop spans 16 amino acids. The V gene lost 0 bases and the J gene lost 2 bases, with 14 bases spanning the gap. Germline V gene lookup returns CDR1 MNHEY and CDR2 SVGAGI.

This clonotype was seen more than once but under ten times. The V and J genes are TRBV6-1 and TRBJ2-5; 10 nucleotides match TRBD1. Germline CDR1 and CDR2: MNHNS and SASEGT. V trimming: 5 bases; J trimming: 5 bases; junction bases outside the gene matches: 5. This CDR3 has 14 residues. CDR3 sequence: CASSTGTGVETQYF. The CDR3 DNA is TGTGCCAGCAGTACGGGGACAGGGGTGGAGACCCAGTACTTC.

The CDR3 nucleotides read TGTGCCAGCAGTTTTCTAGCGGGGCCCCGCGGGGAGCTGTTTTTT. Protein product: CASSFLAGPRGELFF. The rearrangement joins TRBV6-5 to TRBJ2-2, with 9 positions matching TRBD2. Germline V gene data show CDR1 as MNHEY and CDR2 as SVGAGI. With V trimmed by 4 bases and J by 7 bases, 7 bases remained unmatched. CDR3 length: 15 residues.